Each of the 21 T cell receptor beta chains below was sequenced from the same sample in a study of cytotoxic CD8 clonotypes in ibrutinib-treated CLL (dated by TCRdb to the early 2020s). Library prep was done by the immunoSEQ multiplex PCR assay. This immuneACCESS table, as held by TCRdb, lists in-frame sequences with V and J called but not all clones. Of the missing ones, under half trace to an unresolved V gene in checked studies; the others have no known cause. The sample table shows roughly 160,000 clones, and less than 85% are seen once. The ten top clones hold about 5% of the sample. The label giving this sample's time point can be read as: approximately 25 months on ibrutinib. This sample comprised PBMCs, obtained after 24 months of ibrutinib treatment. These TCRs come from a human donor with chronic lymphocytic leukemia.

V usage is TRBV19 and J usage is TRBJ2-1, with unresolved D. This CDR3 contains 12 residues. V lost 10 bases and J lost 2, with 9 bases in between. Germline V gives CDR1 LNHDA, CDR2 SQIVND (reference sequence). CDR3 region: CATRTTYNEQFF. CDR3 coding DNA: TGTGCCACTAGGACCACCTACAATGAGCAGTTCTTC.

CDR3 in amino acids: CASFSGTVGSYGYTF. The CDR3, as DNA: TGTGCCTCGTTTTCCGGGACGGTGGGTTCCTATGGCTACACCTTC. This chain uses TRBV30 with TRBJ1-2; D possibly corresponds to TRBD1 (5 bases). Germline CDR1 reads GTSNPN; CDR2 reads SVGIG (reference sequence). V lost 7 bases to trimming and J lost 4 bases, with 22 bases between them. This CDR3 has 15 residues.

This chain connects TRBV5-6 to TRBJ1-2; 8 positions agree with TRBD1. The germline V gene encodes CDR1 SGHDT and CDR2 YYEEEE. CDR3 length equals 15 residues. The ends lost 0 bases at V and 6 bases at J; junction bases unmatched: 7. CDR3 coding DNA: TGTGCCAGCAGCTTGGTTGACAGGGGAGTGGATGGCTACACCTTC. This codes for CASSLVDRGVDGYTF. Using reference TRBV5-6 and TRBJ1-2 for the parts outside the CDR3, the full variable domain is DAGVTQSPTHLIKTRGQQVTLRCSPKSGHDTVSWYQQALGQGPQFIFQYYEEEERQRGNFPDRFSGHQFPNYSSELNVNALLLGDSALYLCASSLVDRGVDGYTFGSGTRLTVV.

The chain recombines TRBV19 with TRBJ1-1; D may be TRBD1 (5 bases). V lost 7 bases and J lost 1, with 19 bases in between. The V gene's germline CDR1 is LNHDA and CDR2 SQIVND (reference sequence). This CDR3 comprises 16 residues. The CDR3 spells CASNFDWAGTNTEAFF. CDR3 nucleotide sequence: TGTGCCAGTAATTTTGATTGGGCCGGGACGAACACTGAAGCTTTCTTT.

V is TRBV6-5 and J is TRBJ1-3, with D maybe TRBD1 (6 bases). This CDR3 has 12 amino acids. Trimming removed 6 bases at V and 3 bases at J, with 6 bases between. Germline CDR1 reads MNHEY; CDR2 reads SVGAGI. CDR3 coding DNA: TGTGCCAGCAGCAGGGGTGGAAACACCATATATTTT. It is translated as CASSRGGNTIYF.

This rearrangement joins TRBV28 to TRBJ1-1, with D maybe TRBD1 (6 bases). V lost 6 bases and J 6 bases, leaving 17 bases between the germline ends. Germline assignment: CDR1 MDHEN and CDR2 SYDVKM. This CDR3 comprises 14 residues. The CDR3: CASSPQGRIAEAFF. The CDR3 DNA is TGTGCCAGCAGCCCTCAGGGGCGAATTGCTGAAGCTTTCTTT.

The chain uses TRBV7-2 and TRBJ2-7; a weak D match, TRBD2 (5 bases). Germline V gene lookup returns CDR1 SGHTA and CDR2 FQGNSA. Trimming cost V 7 bases and J 6 bases, with 16 bases left between them. There are 13 residues in the CDR3. CDR3 in amino acids: CASKSYLGGEQYF. CDR3 nucleotides: TGTGCCAGCAAGTCATACCTAGGAGGCGAGCAGTACTTC.

The J gene is TRBJ2-7, the V gene TRBV6-6; possible D gene TRBD1, 6 bases. There are 15 residues in the CDR3. The germline CDR1 and CDR2 sequences are MNHNY and SVGAGI (reference sequence). V was shortened by 5 bases and J by 0 bases, with 14 bases between the two germline ends. The CDR3 nucleotides are TGTGCCAGCAGTGGGACATCTTTAAGCTCCTACGAGCAGTACTTC. Translation gives CASSGTSLSSYEQYF.

The chain links TRBV7-2 to TRBJ1-1; no clear D. CDR1 SGHTA and CDR2 FQGNSA come from the germline V gene. Trimming removed 2 bases from V and 4 bases from J, with 14 bases in between. The CDR3 runs 15 residues. CDR3 DNA: TGTGCCAGCAGCTTATCATCGGGGTCGGGCACTGAAGCTTTCTTT. Its translation is CASSLSSGSGTEAFF. The entire variable domain, with the rest obtained from reference TRBV7-2 and TRBJ1-1, is as follows: GAGVSQSPSNKVTEKGKDVELRCDPISGHTALYWYRQSLGQGLEFLIYFQGNSAPDKSGLPSDRFSAERTGGSVSTLTIQRTQQEDSAVYLCASSLSSGSGTEAFFGQGTRLTVV.

The chain carries TRBV30 and TRBJ2-5, with D perhaps TRBD1 (5 bases). The CDR3 has 16 residues. Trimming left V 0 bases short and J 2 bases short, with 16 bases between. Germline loops: CDR1 GTSNPN, CDR2 SVGIG (reference sequence). CDR3 residues: CAWSVGLTNTQETQYF. CDR3 DNA: TGTGCCTGGAGTGTGGGGCTCACGAATACTCAAGAGACCCAGTACTTC. The entire variable domain, with the rest obtained from reference TRBV30 and TRBJ2-5, is as follows: SQTIHQWPATLVQPVGSPLSLECTVEGTSNPNLYWYRQAAGRGLQLLFYSVGIGQISSEVPQNLSASRPQDRQFILSSKKLLLSDSGFYLCAWSVGLTNTQETQYFGPGTRLLVL.

The chain joins TRBV4-1 to TRBJ1-3; TRBD1 aligns across 7 bases. This CDR3 has 17 residues. Trimming cost V 1 base and J 16 bases; bases outside gene matches: 22. Germline V gene data show CDR1 as MGHRA and CDR2 as YSYEKL. The CDR3 protein is CASSQASTGTVFPQAYF. CDR3 coding DNA: TGCGCCAGCAGCCAAGCCTCGACCGGGACAGTTTTTCCTCAAGCGTATTTT.

The chain carries TRBV6-6 and TRBJ2-1; 7 positions match TRBD1. Germline V gene lookup returns CDR1 MNHNY and CDR2 SVGAGI (reference sequence). This CDR3 has 13 amino acids. Trimming cost V 1 base and J 8 bases; bases outside gene matches: 2. The CDR3 bases are TGTGCCAGCAGTTACTACAGGGGAGATGAGCAGTTCTTC. It encodes CASSYYRGDEQFF.

V usage is TRBV9 and J usage is TRBJ1-6, with D hard to call. Germline CDR1 reads SGDLS; CDR2 reads YYNGEE. This CDR3 spans 14 amino acids. Trimming took off 0 bases at V and 5 bases at J, with 6 bases between the two ends. DNA of the CDR3: TGTGCCAGCAGCGTAGCTCAGAATAATTCACCCCTCCACTTT. Protein product: CASSVAQNNSPLHF.

The gene calls are TRBV27 and TRBJ1-2; D not resolved. CDR1 is MNHEY, CDR2 SMNVEV, per germline (reference sequence). The CDR3 runs 14 residues. V was pared by 3 bases and J by 2 bases, with 10 bases between. CDR3 DNA sequence: TGTGCCAGCAGTTTGGCAGAAGCAAACTATGGCTACACCTTC. This encodes CASSLAEANYGYTF.

The chain employs TRBV18 and TRBJ1-5, with D uncertain. With 3 bases removed from V and 4 bases from J, the gap between germline ends came to 10 bases. The CDR3 spans 14 residues. Germline CDR1 and CDR2: KGHSH and LQKENI. The CDR3 DNA follows: TGTGCCAGCTCACCTGACACGGGTAATCAGCCCCAGCATTTT. Translating it yields CASSPDTGNQPQHF.

The chain couples TRBV4-2 to TRBJ2-7, with TRBD1 matching 7 bases. The CDR3 runs 15 residues. Germline V gene data show CDR1 as LGHNA and CDR2 as YNFKEQ. With V trimmed by 1 base and J by 2 bases, 5 bases remained unmatched. The CDR3 nucleotides read TGTGCCAGCAGCCAAGGCCTGGGACAGACCTACGAGCAGTACTTC. Protein: CASSQGLGQTYEQYF.

J is TRBJ2-5 and V is TRBV5-1, with TRBD1 matching over 7 bases. The CDR3 consists of 15 residues. The V segment lost 0 bases and the J segment 2 bases; nucleotides outside the gene matches: 4. From germline, CDR1 is SGHRS and CDR2 YFSETQ. CDR3 protein: CASSLDGRGQETQYF. CDR3 nucleotides: TGCGCCAGCAGCTTGGATGGCAGGGGGCAAGAGACCCAGTACTTC.

This clone was seen only once. The rearrangement links TRBV5-4 to TRBJ2-7; TRBD1 matches at 9 bases. After removal of 6 bases from V and 0 bases from J, the junction contained 4 bases not matched to a gene. Germline V lookup: CDR1 SGHNT, CDR2 YYREEE (reference sequence). This CDR3 spans 14 amino acids. CDR3 DNA sequence: TGTGCCAGCAATATGGACAGGGGCTCCTACGAGCAGTACTTC. Its translation is CASNMDRGSYEQYF.

This chain connects TRBV6-6 to TRBJ2-5; 11 positions agree with TRBD1. The CDR3 loop spans 15 amino acids. In germline, CDR1 is MNHNY, CDR2 SVGAGI (reference sequence). V gave up 6 bases and J gave up 4 bases; unmatched junction bases: 7. As DNA, the CDR3 is TGTGCCAGCAGGGGGGACAGGGGGGTCCCAGAGACCCAGTACTTC. Translation: CASRGDRGVPETQYF.

V and J are TRBV28 and TRBJ2-1; 7 positions match TRBD2. With V trimmed by 8 bases and J by 10 bases, 8 bases remained unmatched. The germline gives CDR1 MDHEN, CDR2 SYDVKM. CDR3 length: 12 amino acids. The CDR3 is CASQRDPREQFF. CDR3 DNA sequence: TGTGCCAGCCAGCGGGACCCCAGGGAGCAGTTCTTC. Complete variable domain (other parts from reference TRBV28 and TRBJ2-1): DVKVTQSSRYLVKRTGEKVFLECVQDMDHENMFWYRQDPGLGLRLIYFSYDVKMKEKGDIPEGYSVSREKKERFSLILESASTNQTSMYLCASQRDPREQFFGPGTRLTVL.

The chain links TRBV7-2 to TRBJ1-2; D gene ambiguous. V was pared by 1 base and J by 4 bases, with 10 bases between. Germline values: CDR1 SGHTA, CDR2 FQGNSA. CDR3 length: 14 residues. The CDR3 here is CASSLDGRGYGYTF. In DNA, the CDR3 is TGTGCCAGCAGCTTAGACGGGCGCGGCTATGGCTACACCTTC. Based on the CDR3 plus reference TRBV7-2 and TRBJ1-2, the full variable domain is GAGVSQSPSNKVTEKGKDVELRCDPISGHTALYWYRQSLGQGLEFLIYFQGNSAPDKSGLPSDRFSAERTGGSVSTLTIQRTQQEDSAVYLCASSLDGRGYGYTFGSGTRLTVV.